The next 19 T cell receptor beta chains were all read from a single sample in a study of post-analysis software for immune sequencing data. Study conclusions and caveats: Roughly 5 TRBV segments, TRBV5-6, TRBV5-1 and TRBV20-1 among them, were found more frequent in patients than controls.

No antigen is known for these receptors. The TCR beta cDNA libraries contained unique molecular identifiers. TCRdb itself ran the PCR reads through MiXCR, one entry per CDR3 protein. In the table there are 430,000 or so distinct CDR3 sequences, approximately 42% of which are singletons. Sequencing was carried out using blood. The receptors here all came from a girl aged 2-10 years with multiple sclerosis.

The chain couples TRBV12-3 or TRBV12-4 to TRBJ1-4; 8 bases fit TRBD1. Trimming cost V 9 bases and J 2 bases; bases outside gene matches: 5. The CDR3 is 14 residues long. CDR3 in DNA: TGTGCCAGTGGACAGGGCTCTACTAATGAAAAACTGTTTTTT. It encodes CASGQGSTNEKLFF.

This clonotype was counted ten times or more. The rearrangement uses TRBV27 and TRBJ2-7; D perhaps matches TRBD2 (6 bases). Germline CDR1 is MNHEY and CDR2 is SMNVEV (reference sequence). The CDR3 extends over 14 amino acids. The V end was cut by 0 bases, the J end by 0 bases, with 6 bases between. The CDR3 is CASSLSGGSYEQYF. CDR3 in DNA: TGTGCCAGCAGTTTATCGGGGGGCTCCTACGAGCAGTACTTC.

The chain recombines TRBV7-9 with TRBJ1-1; D is undetermined. Germline-derived CDR1 and CDR2 are SEHNR and FQNEAQ (reference sequence). V gave up 3 bases and J gave up 6 bases, with 23 bases separating them. This CDR3 is 17 amino acids long. The CDR3 DNA reads as TGTGCCAGCAGCTTCGTTTTAAAAGACCTACGGTTCCCTGAAGCTTTCTTT. As protein: CASSFVLKDLRFPEAFF. Filled out from reference TRBV7-9 and TRBJ1-1, the complete variable domain reads DTGVSQNPRHKITKRGQNVTFRCDPISEHNRLYWYRQTLGQGPEFLTYFQNEAQLEKSRLLSDRFSAERPKGSFSTLEIQRTEQGDSAMYLCASSFVLKDLRFPEAFFGQGTRLTVV.

This clonotype showed up just a few times. The V call is TRBV5-1, the J call TRBJ1-1; possibly TRBD1 for D (5 bases). Germline CDR1 and CDR2: SGHRS and YFSETQ. V lost 0 bases and J lost 0, with 21 bases in between. The CDR3 contains 19 residues. The CDR3 DNA sequence: TGCGCCAGCAGCTTGGGGGGGTTTCGGGGTCCGCGCCTGAACACTGAAGCTTTCTTT. Its protein product is CASSLGGFRGPRLNTEAFF. Complete variable domain (other parts from reference TRBV5-1 and TRBJ1-1): KAGVTQTPRYLIKTRGQQVTLSCSPISGHRSVSWYQQTPGQGLQFLFEYFSETQRNKGNFPGRFSGRQFSNSRSEMNVSTLELGDSALYLCASSLGGFRGPRLNTEAFFGQGTRLTVV.

This chain connects TRBV28 to TRBJ2-3; 8 bases agree with TRBD1. CDR1 is MDHEN, CDR2 SYDVKM, per germline. The junction had 14 bases not matched to a gene; V was cut back by 7 bases and J by 8 bases. The CDR3 extends over 15 amino acids. This chain's CDR3 is CASTFAGTGLGTQYF. CDR3 DNA sequence: TGTGCCAGCACCTTTGCAGGGACAGGTCTCGGTACGCAGTATTTT.

V usage is TRBV7-2 and J usage is TRBJ1-5; TRBD1 is a possible D gene (5 bases). This CDR3 spans 13 amino acids. Germline V gene data show CDR1 as SGHTA and CDR2 as FQGNSA. V lost 5 bases and J lost 4, with 9 bases in between. The CDR3 DNA reads as TGTGCCAGCAGCATTCGACAGAATCAGCCCCAGCATTTT. The encoded protein is CASSIRQNQPQHF.

This clonotype was picked up many times. V usage is TRBV6-5 and J usage is TRBJ2-1, with TRBD1 as a possible D gene (6 bases). The CDR3 runs 16 residues. Germline CDR1 MNHEY, CDR2 SVGAGI. V was pared by 3 bases and J by 8 bases, with 20 bases between. DNA for the CDR3: TGTGCCAGCAGTTATTGGGAAGCAGGGGTTGCGGATGAGCAGTTCTTC. It translates to CASSYWEAGVADEQFF.

V usage is TRBV3-1 and J usage is TRBJ2-1, with D unresolved. From germline, CDR1 is LGHDT and CDR2 YNNKEL (reference sequence). V was shortened by 3 bases and J by 0 bases, with 9 bases between the two germline ends. The CDR3 totals 15 residues. The CDR3 sequence is CASSQSRSSYNEQFF. The CDR3 DNA is TGTGCCAGCAGCCAGAGCAGGAGCTCCTACAATGAGCAGTTCTTC.

In this sample, this clonotype turned up a few times. A junction boundary mismatches the germline segment, possibly from a read error. The chain has TRBV6-5 and TRBJ2-7; perhaps TRBD2 as D (6 bases). The CDR3 has 15 amino acids. In germline, CDR1 is MNHEY, CDR2 SVGAGI. The CDR3 spells CASSPYRGSGYEQYF. The CDR3 DNA is TGTGCCAGCAGTCCATATCGGGGGTCGGGGTACGAACAGTACTTC.

This clonotype was counted only a few times. The chain joins TRBV29-1 to TRBJ2-2, with 8 bases that match TRBD1. V lost 6 bases and J lost 1; bases outside the gene matches: 4. The CDR3 sequence is 14 residues long. Germline CDR1 and CDR2: SQVTM and ANQGSEA. The CDR3 nucleotides are TGCAGCGTCCGAGGGACAGGGAACACCGGGGAGCTGTTTTTT. Translating gives CSVRGTGNTGELFF.

This clonotype showed up just a few times. V usage is TRBV12-3 or TRBV12-4 and J usage is TRBJ1-4, with 7 bases identical to TRBD1. The ends lost 4 bases at V and 4 bases at J; junction bases unmatched: 6. The CDR3 sequence is 15 residues long. The CDR3 loop is CASSSATGFNEKLFF. In DNA form, the CDR3 reads TGTGCCAGCAGTTCCGCGACAGGGTTTAATGAAAAACTGTTTTTT.

The gene calls are TRBV20-1 and TRBJ2-4; D possibly corresponds to TRBD2 (6 bases). The CDR3 is 11 amino acids. V lost 5 bases and J lost 15, with 17 bases in between. Germline V lookup: CDR1 DFQATT, CDR2 SNEGSKA (reference sequence). This CDR3 is CSASVILGGYF. The DNA for the CDR3 is TGCAGTGCTTCCGTCATTCTGGGAGGGTACTTC.

This chain links TRBV6-1 with TRBJ2-7; D possibly corresponds to TRBD1 (6 bases). CDR1 is MNHNS, CDR2 SASEGT, per germline. This CDR3 is 13 amino acids long. The V end lost 6 bases, the J end lost 6 bases, and 15 bases lay between the germline ends. The CDR3 sequence is CASSPTGISEQYF. The CDR3 DNA sequence: TGTGCCAGCAGCCCAACAGGGATCTCCGAGCAGTACTTC.

The CDR3 sequence is CASSGGQAYGEAFF. CDR3 nucleotide sequence: TGTGCCAGCAGCGGTGGACAGGCCTACGGTGAAGCTTTCTTT. The chain has TRBV9 and TRBJ1-1; 7 positions match TRBD1. Germline V gene data show CDR1 as SGDLS and CDR2 as YYNGEE. With V trimmed by 3 bases and J by 7 bases, 9 bases remained unmatched. This CDR3 region has 14 residues.

The chain employs TRBV7-9 and TRBJ2-1, with 11 bases aligning to TRBD2. The J segment lost 3 bases and the V segment lost 5 bases, leaving 12 bases of the junction unmatched. The germline CDR1 and CDR2 sequences are SEHNR and FQNEAQ (reference sequence). The CDR3 sequence is 18 residues long. The CDR3 loop is CASSPPFSGGGNYNEQFF. The CDR3 DNA reads as TGTGCCAGCAGCCCCCCTTTTAGCGGGGGGGGGAACTACAATGAGCAGTTCTTC.

The chain couples TRBV6-1 to TRBJ2-6; possibly TRBD2 for D (7 bases). Between the trimmed V and J ends, which lost 7 bases and 0 bases, there was a span of 19 bases. Germline CDR1 and CDR2: MNHNS and SASEGT. The CDR3 is 18 amino acids. CDR3 coding DNA: TGTGCCAGCATGCTCAGGCGGGGGCATATCTCTGGGGCCAACGTCCTGACTTTC. It encodes CASMLRRGHISGANVLTF.

The rearrangement joins TRBV20-1 to TRBJ2-7; 10 positions match TRBD1. The CDR3 length is 16 residues. The V segment lost 2 bases and the J segment 4 bases; nucleotides outside the gene matches: 11. CDR1 and CDR2 (germline): DFQATT, SNEGSKA (reference sequence). CDR3 protein: CSARLLKWDRGYEQYF. In DNA, the CDR3 is TGCAGTGCTAGACTACTAAAGTGGGACAGGGGTTACGAGCAGTACTTC.

V is TRBV10-3 and J is TRBJ1-5; D unresolved. With 0 bases removed from V and 3 bases from J, the gap between germline ends came to 3 bases. Germline V gene data show CDR1 as ENHRY and CDR2 as SYGVKD. This CDR3 contains 13 residues. The CDR3 DNA reads TGTGCCATCAGTGAGTCGATCAATCAGCCCCAGCATTTT. Its translation: CAISESINQPQHF.

This clonotype has more than one count but fewer than ten. The chain recombines TRBV19 with TRBJ2-1; the match to TRBD2 covers 16 bases. V dropped 1 base and J dropped 4; count of bases not matched to a gene: 4. Germline V gives CDR1 LNHDA, CDR2 SQIVND (reference sequence). The CDR3 consists of 18 residues. CDR3 in amino acids: CASSIAGLAGGLYNEQFF. CDR3 DNA: TGTGCCAGTAGTATAGCGGGACTAGCGGGGGGGCTATACAATGAGCAGTTCTTC.